A selection of T cell receptor beta chains follows, all from one sample in a study of cytomegalovirus exposure and HLA in healthy donors. Using immunoSEQ multiplex PCR, the repertoire was profiled, and TCRdb retains in-frame clones only, with some absent. The sample lists under 200,000 clones, 75% seen once, with over 4.5% in the top ten. The sequencing input was PBMCs. All receptors come from a male donor in good health and CMV-seronegative. Each CDR3 is given with its conserved first and last residue. The D gene is left open where the match is weak. Clone size, where shown, is once, few, many, or a class for clones that have expanded.

- TRBD2 TRBJ2-1 TRBV7-9 TGTGCCAGCAGCTCAACCATCACTAGCGGGAGGGCATATTACAATGAGCAGTTCTTC CASSSTITSGRAYYNEQFF
- - TRBJ2-3 TRBV18 TGTGCCAGCTCACCACCTAGCGTCACAGATACGCAGTATTTT CASSPPSVTDTQYF
- TRBD1 TRBJ1-3 TRBV5-6 TGTGCCAGCAGCTTCGGGACAGCAAACACCATATATTTT CASSFGTANTIYF
- - TRBJ1-5 TRBV18 TGTGCCAGCTCACCGGGCAACAATCAGCCCCAGCATTTT CASSPGNNQPQHF
once - TRBJ1-2 TRBV6-5 TGTGCCAGCAGTTACTCCGCGGAAGGTTTGGGCTACACCTTC CASSYSAEGLGYTF
once TRBD1 TRBJ1-2 TRBV19 TGTGCCAGTACAGGGGGGAATGGCTACACCTTC CASTGGNGYTF
- TRBD2 TRBJ2-7 TRBV7-3 TGTGCCAGCAGCATTAGCGGGACTAGCTCCTACGAGCAGTACTTC CASSISGTSSYEQYF
- - TRBJ1-5 TRBV9 TGTGCCAGCAGCCCCGGAGGAGGGGGCAATCAGCCCCAGCATTTT CASSPGGGGNQPQHF
- - TRBJ2-5 TRBV5-6 TGTGCCAGCAGCTTGGGCGTATCCCAGTACTTC CASSLGVSQYF
- TRBD1 TRBJ2-7 TRBV6-1 TGTGCCAGCAGTGAACAATTGACAGGGGGACGCGAGCAGTACTTC CASSEQLTGGREQYF
- - TRBJ1-2 TRBV19 TGTGCCAGTAGTTACGGGGTTAAGTATGGCTACACCTTC CASSYGVKYGYTF
- TRBD2 TRBJ2-5 TRBV4-1 TGCGCCAGCAGCCCCAACGTAGCGGGGGGAAATCCCCAGTACTTC CASSPNVAGGNPQYF
- TRBD1 TRBJ1-2 TRBV7-9 TGTGCCAGCAGCTTAGCAGGGGGCGACTATGGCTACACCTTC CASSLAGGDYGYTF
once - TRBJ2-7 TRBV18 TGTGCCAGCTCACCACTAGCGAGGGACGAGCAGTACTTC CASSPLARDEQYF
few TRBD1 TRBJ1-4 TRBV30 TGTGCCTGGGGAGGACAGGGAGGAGAAAAACTGTTTTTT CAWGGQGGEKLFF
- TRBD2 TRBJ2-1 TRBV9 TGTGCCAGCAGCACTCCCGGGACTAGTAAAAATGAGCAGTTCTTC CASSTPGTSKNEQFF
- - TRBJ1-5 TRBV28 TGTGCCAGCAGTTTATTCAGGGGTCAGCCCCAGCATTTT CASSLFRGQPQHF
- TRBD1 TRBJ1-6 TRBV6-5 TGTGCCAGCAGAGGGGGCCGGAATTCACCCCTCCACTTT CASRGGRNSPLHF
- TRBD2 TRBJ2-1 TRBV11-3 TGTGCCAGCAGCTTCACTAGCGGGGGGGCCGATGAGCAGTTCTTC CASSFTSGGADEQFF
- - TRBJ1-2 TRBV28 TGTGCCAGCAGTTTATCAGGAACCCGCGGCTACACCTTC CASSLSGTRGYTF
- - TRBJ2-1 TRBV19 TGTGCCAGTAGTATCGATGTGGGGGCCAGCTACAATGAGCAGTTCTTC CASSIDVGASYNEQFF
few - TRBJ2-7 TRBV29-1 TGCAGCGCGACTCACCCTACCGGATCATACGAGCAGTACTTC CSATHPTGSYEQYF
- TRBD1 TRBJ2-7 TRBV6-1 TGTGCCAGCAGTGAAATGAGGACAGGTCCCTACGAGCAGTACTTC CASSEMRTGPYEQYF
- TRBD1 TRBJ2-7 TRBV2 TGTGCCAGCAGCTTGGGACAGGGGTACGAGCAGTACTTC CASSLGQGYEQYF
once TRBD2 TRBJ2-1 TRBV7-8 TGTGCCAGCACCGTAACTAGCGGGTTTATGGATGAGCAGTTCTTC CASTVTSGFMDEQFF
- TRBD1 TRBJ1-1 TRBV6-6 TGTGCCAGCAGTTACCAGGGGGTAGGTGCTGAAGCTTTCTTT CASSYQGVGAEAFF
- - TRBJ2-7 TRBV7-3 TGTGCCAGCAGCCGCAGGGGGGCCCACGAGCAGTACTTC CASSRRGAHEQYF
- - TRBJ1-2 TRBV5-6 TGTGCCAGCAGCTTGCAGGGCGGCTATGGCTACACCTTC CASSLQGGYGYTF
- TRBD2 TRBJ2-3 TRBV19 TGTGCCAGTAGTACCGGGACTAGCGGGGGGCCCACAGATACGCAGTATTTT CASSTGTSGGPTDTQYF
- - TRBJ2-2 TRBV19 TGTGCCAGCATGGCTGGGACAATTAACACCGGGGAGCTGTTTTTT CASMAGTINTGELFF
- TRBD2 TRBJ2-5 TRBV7-3 TGTGCCAGCAGCTACGGGACTAGCGGGGAAGAGACCCAGTACTTC CASSYGTSGEETQYF
- - TRBJ1-2 TRBV19 TGTGCCACTTGGACTTCTAACTATGGCTACACCTTC CATWTSNYGYTF
- TRBD2 TRBJ2-7 TRBV10-3 TGTGCCATCAGTGGCTACTCTAGCGGGGGGGCCCAGGAGCAGTACTTC CAISGYSSGGAQEQYF
- - TRBJ2-5 TRBV6-1 TGTGCCAGCAGTGGGGGGGAAGAGACCCAGTACTTC CASSGGEETQYF